This T cell receptor (beta chain) was profiled in a study of T cells in Graves' hyperthyroidism and ophthalmopathy. General observations from the study: Most thyroid-expanded clonotypes above 0.001 were also found in blood.

Amplification yielded TCR beta CDR3 regions, with RNA transcripts as the source. The HTBI primer set served for first-round RT-PCR of the TCR CDR3. TCRdb ran MiXCR on the multiplex PCR reads and lists one entry per CDR3 protein. The sample carries nearly 750,000 distinct CDR3 sequences, under 45% recorded once. Lactation, pregnancy, other autoimmune disease or uncontrolled infection led to exclusion of patients. V was clipped by 3 bases and J by 2 bases, with 8 bases between them. Looked up from germline, CDR1 is SGDLS and CDR2 is YYNGEE. CDR3 length: 13 amino acids. This clonotype was seen at least ten times. The target antigen is unknown.

The chain combines TRBV9 with TRBJ1-2; no firm D call. Sequencing input: blood. The TCR sequence derives from a woman between 35 and 50 years old with Graves' hyperthyroidism. The CDR3 here is CASSGAGNYGYTF. The CDR3, as DNA: TGTGCCAGCAGCGGGGCGGGGAACTATGGCTACACCTTC.